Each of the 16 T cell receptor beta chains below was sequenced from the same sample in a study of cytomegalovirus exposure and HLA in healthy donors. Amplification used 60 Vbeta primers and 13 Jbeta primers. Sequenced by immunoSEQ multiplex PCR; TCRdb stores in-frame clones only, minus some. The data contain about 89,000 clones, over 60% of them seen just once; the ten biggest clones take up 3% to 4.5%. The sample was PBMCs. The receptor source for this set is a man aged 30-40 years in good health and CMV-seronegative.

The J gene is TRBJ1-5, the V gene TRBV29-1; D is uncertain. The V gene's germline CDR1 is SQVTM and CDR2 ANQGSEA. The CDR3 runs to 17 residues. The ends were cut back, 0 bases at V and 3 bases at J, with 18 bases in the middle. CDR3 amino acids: CSVEDKNSLQINQPQHF. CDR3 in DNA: TGCAGCGTTGAAGATAAAAATTCTTTACAAATCAATCAGCCCCAGCATTTT.

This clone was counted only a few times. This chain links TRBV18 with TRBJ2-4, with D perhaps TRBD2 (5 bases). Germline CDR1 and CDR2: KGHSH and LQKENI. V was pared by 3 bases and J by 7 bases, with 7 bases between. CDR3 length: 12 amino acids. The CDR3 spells CASSPSGNIQYF. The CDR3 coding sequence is TGTGCCAGCTCACCGTCGGGGAACATTCAGTACTTC.

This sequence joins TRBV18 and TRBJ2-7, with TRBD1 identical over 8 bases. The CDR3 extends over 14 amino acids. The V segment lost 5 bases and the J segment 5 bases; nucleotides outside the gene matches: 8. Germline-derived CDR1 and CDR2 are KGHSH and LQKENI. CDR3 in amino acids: CASSGRDRLHEQYF. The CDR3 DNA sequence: TGTGCCAGCTCAGGGCGGGACAGGTTGCACGAGCAGTACTTC.

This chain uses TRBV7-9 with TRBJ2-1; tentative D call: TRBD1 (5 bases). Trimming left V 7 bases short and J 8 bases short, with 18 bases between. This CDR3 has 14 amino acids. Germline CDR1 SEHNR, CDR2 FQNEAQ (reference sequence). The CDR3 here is CASTFGATVDEQFF. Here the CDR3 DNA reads TGTGCCAGCACCTTTGGGGCCACGGTGGATGAGCAGTTCTTC.

The CDR3 sequence: CASSFRRKTSAYNEQFF. The CDR3 DNA follows: TGTGCCAGCAGTTTCCGACGGAAGACTAGCGCCTACAATGAGCAGTTCTTC. The V call is TRBV27, the J call TRBJ2-1; 8 bases line up with TRBD2. The V gene's germline CDR1 is MNHEY and CDR2 SMNVEV (reference sequence). Germline trimming cut 3 bases from V and 2 bases from J; bases unmatched to any gene: 9. CDR3 length: 17 residues.

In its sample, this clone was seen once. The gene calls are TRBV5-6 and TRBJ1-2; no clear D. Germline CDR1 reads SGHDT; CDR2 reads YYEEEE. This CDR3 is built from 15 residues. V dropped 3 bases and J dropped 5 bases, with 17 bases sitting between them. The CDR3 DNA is TGTGCCAGCAGCTACGGGTTCCCCGTCGGGTATGGCTACACCTTC. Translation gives CASSYGFPVGYGYTF.

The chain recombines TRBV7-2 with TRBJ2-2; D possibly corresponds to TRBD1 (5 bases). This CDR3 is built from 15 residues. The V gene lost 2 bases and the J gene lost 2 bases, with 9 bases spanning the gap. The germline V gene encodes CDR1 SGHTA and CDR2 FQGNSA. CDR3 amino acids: CASSLQGGNTGELFF. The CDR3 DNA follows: TGTGCCAGCAGCTTACAGGGTGGTAACACCGGGGAGCTGTTTTTT.

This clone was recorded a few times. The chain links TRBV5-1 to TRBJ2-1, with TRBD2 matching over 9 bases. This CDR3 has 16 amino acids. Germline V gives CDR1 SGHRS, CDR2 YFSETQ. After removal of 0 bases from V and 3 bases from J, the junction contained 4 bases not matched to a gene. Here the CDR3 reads CASSLAPSGVYNEQFF. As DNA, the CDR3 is TGCGCCAGCAGCTTGGCCCCTAGCGGGGTCTACAATGAGCAGTTCTTC.

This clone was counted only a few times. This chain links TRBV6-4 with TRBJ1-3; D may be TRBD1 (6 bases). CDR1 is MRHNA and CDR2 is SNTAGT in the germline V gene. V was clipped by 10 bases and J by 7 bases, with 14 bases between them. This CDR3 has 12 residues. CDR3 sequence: CATEGVANTIYF. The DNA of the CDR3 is TGTGCCACCGAGGGGGTGGCCAACACCATATATTTT.

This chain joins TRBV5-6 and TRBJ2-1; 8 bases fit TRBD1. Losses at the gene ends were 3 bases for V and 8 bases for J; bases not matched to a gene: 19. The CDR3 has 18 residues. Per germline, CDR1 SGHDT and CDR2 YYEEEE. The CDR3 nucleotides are TGTGCCAGCAGCTCCCTACCCAGGGGGCTAGGCCGGATACATGAGCAGTTCTTC. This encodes CASSSLPRGLGRIHEQFF.

For the CDR3, the DNA is TGCGCCAGCAGCTCCAGCGCTACCTCCTACAATGAGCAGTTCTTC. Its translation is CASSSSATSYNEQFF. The rearrangement links TRBV5-1 to TRBJ2-1; unclear D gene. The V gene lost 3 bases and the J gene lost 0 bases, with 10 bases spanning the gap. The length of the CDR3 is 15 residues. The germline V gene encodes CDR1 SGHRS and CDR2 YFSETQ.

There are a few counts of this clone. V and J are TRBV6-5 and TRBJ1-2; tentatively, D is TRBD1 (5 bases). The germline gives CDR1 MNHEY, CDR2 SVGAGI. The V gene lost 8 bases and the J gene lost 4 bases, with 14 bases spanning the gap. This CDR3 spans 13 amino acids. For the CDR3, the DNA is TGTGCCAGCCGCAGGGCCAACTTCTATGGCTACACCTTC. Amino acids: CASRRANFYGYTF.

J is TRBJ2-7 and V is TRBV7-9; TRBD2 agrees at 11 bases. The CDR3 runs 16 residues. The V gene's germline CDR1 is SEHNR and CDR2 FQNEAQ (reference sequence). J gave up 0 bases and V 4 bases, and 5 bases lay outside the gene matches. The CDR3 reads CASSSPTSGASYEQYF. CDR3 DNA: TGTGCCAGCAGCTCCCCGACTAGCGGGGCCTCCTACGAGCAGTACTTC.

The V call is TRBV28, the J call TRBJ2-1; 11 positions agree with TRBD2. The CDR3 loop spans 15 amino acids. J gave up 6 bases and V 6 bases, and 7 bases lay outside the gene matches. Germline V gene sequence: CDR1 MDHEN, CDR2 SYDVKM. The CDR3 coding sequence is TGTGCCAGCAGAGATAGCGGGAGGGTTGGCAATGAGCAGTTCTTC. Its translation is CASRDSGRVGNEQFF.

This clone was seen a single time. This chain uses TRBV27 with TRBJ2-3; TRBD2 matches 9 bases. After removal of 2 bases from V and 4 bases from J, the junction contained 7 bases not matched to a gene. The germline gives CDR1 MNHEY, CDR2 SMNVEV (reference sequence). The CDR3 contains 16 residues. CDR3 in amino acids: CASSLEGREGADTQYF. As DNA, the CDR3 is TGTGCCAGCAGTTTAGAAGGGCGGGAGGGCGCAGATACGCAGTATTTT.

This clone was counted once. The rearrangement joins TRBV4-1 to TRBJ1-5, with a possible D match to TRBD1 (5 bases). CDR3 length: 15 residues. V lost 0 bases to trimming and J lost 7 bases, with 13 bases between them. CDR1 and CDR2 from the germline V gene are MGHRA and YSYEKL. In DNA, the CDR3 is TGCGCCAGCAGCCAAGATAGGGACTCGGGGCAGCCCCAGCATTTT. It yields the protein CASSQDRDSGQPQHF.